This T cell receptor beta chain was recovered during a study of T cell responses to AZD1222 COVID-19 vaccine. Study-wide results and limits: Donors skewed white British and female; clonal diversity was possibly underestimated. Targeting of unmutated variant regions was reportedly seen in nearly half of spike-specific TCRs. The study identified only five to seven AZD1222 recipients as seropositive at baseline. Distributed over spike, vaccine-associated CD4 TCRs predominated at 160-218 and 743-854.

On this clone: Its specificity is not known.

This CDR3 is 16 amino acids long. Germline CDR1 is MNHEY and CDR2 is SMNVEV (reference sequence). The V and J ends lost 0 bases and 5 bases respectively, with 17 bases between them. This table comes from immunoSEQ multiplex PCR, and its TCRdb copy is limited to in-frame clones, with some not included. The sample has 66,000 or so clones; around 74% are singletons. The chain joins TRBV27 to TRBJ2-7; D may be TRBD2 (5 bases). The sequencing used peripheral blood, collected on day 0 of MenACWY control vaccination. The receptor's source is an adult in good health. The CDR3 coding sequence is TGTGCCAGCAGTTTATCTAGTCCCGGGAACGGCCACGAGCAGTACTTC. It codes for CASSLSSPGNGHEQYF.